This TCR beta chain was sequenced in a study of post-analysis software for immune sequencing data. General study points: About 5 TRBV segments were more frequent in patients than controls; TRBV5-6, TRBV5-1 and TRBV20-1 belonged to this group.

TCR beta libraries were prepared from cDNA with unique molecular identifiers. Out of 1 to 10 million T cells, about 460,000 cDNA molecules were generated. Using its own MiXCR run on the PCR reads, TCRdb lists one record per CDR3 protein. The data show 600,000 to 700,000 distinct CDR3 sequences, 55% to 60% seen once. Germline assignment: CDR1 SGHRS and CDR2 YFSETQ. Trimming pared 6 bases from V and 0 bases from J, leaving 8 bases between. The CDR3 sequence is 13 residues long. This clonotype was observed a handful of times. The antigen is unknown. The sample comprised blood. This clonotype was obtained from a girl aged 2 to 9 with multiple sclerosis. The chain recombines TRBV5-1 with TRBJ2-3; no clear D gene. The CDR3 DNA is TGCGCCAGCAACAACCGCAGCACAGATACGCAGTATTTT. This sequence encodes CASNNRSTDTQYF.